The clone carrying this T cell receptor (beta chain) was found many times. Its antigen is not identified. The germline gene is not matched at one end of the junction; a read error may be the cause. The CDR3 spans 13 residues. These data belong to a study of T cell repertoires in cytomegalovirus infection. Study in general: Well-studied HLA-B-restricted epitopes and recently identified HLA-C-restricted epitopes of CMV were both used in the study. CMV infection together with matching HLA type was indicated by public TCR beta signatures.

From the reads, TCRdb called clonotypes with MiXCR, one entry per CDR3 protein. The sample yields 600,000 to 700,000 distinct CDR3 sequences, around 31% seen once. Study findings and constraints: Ex vivo responses were dominated by HLA-C-restricted CMV-specific TCR beta clonotypes.

The J gene is TRBJ1-1, the V gene TRBV12-3 or TRBV12-4; D remains ambiguous. The input for sequencing was cultured PBMCs, taken from culture after CMV antigen stimulation. This TCR derives from a human donor in good health (CMV status not recorded). Some clones in this sample may be carry-over from other donors' samples. For the CDR3, the DNA is TGTGCCAGCAGCTTAGGTATGAACACTGAAGCTTTCTTT. Its protein product is CASSLGMNTEAFF.